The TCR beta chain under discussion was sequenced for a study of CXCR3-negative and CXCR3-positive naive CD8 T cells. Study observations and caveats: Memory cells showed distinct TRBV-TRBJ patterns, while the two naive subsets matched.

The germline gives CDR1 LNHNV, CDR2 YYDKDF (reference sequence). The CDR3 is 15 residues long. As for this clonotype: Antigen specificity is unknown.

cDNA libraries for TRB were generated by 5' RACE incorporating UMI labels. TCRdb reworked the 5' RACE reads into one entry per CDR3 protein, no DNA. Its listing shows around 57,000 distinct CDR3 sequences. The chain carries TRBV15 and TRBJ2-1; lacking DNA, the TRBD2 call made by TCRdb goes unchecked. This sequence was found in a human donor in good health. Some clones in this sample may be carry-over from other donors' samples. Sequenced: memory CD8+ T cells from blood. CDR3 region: CATSGELAGPNEQFF. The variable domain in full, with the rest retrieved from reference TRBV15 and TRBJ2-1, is DAMVIQNPRYQVTQFGKPVTLSCSQTLNHNVMYWYQQKSSQAPKLLFHYYDKDFNNEADTPDNFQSRRPNTSFCFLDIRSPGLGDTAMYLCATSGELAGPNEQFFGPGTRLTVL.